Listed below are T cell receptor beta chains from one sample, sequenced in a study of cytomegalovirus exposure and HLA in healthy donors. Libraries were prepared by immunoSEQ multiplex PCR; TCRdb keeps only in-frame clonotypes and omits some of them. The sample comprises about 120,000 clones, about 86% of which are singletons, and 3.5% to 4.5% rests with the top ten. Sequenced material: PBMCs. The origin of the receptors is a woman aged 30 to 39 in good health and CMV-seronegative. Both conserved end residues are part of each CDR3. The D gene is left open where the match is weak. Size values are once, few and many counts, or a class for expanded clones, and some rows have none.

v_call,clone_size,d_call,j_call,cdr3_nt,cdr3_aa
TRBV7-2,NA,TRBD2,TRBJ2-7,TGTGCCAGCAGCTTTTTTTTAGCGGGGGACCCCTCCTACGAGCAGTACTTC,CASSFFLAGDPSYEQYF
TRBV18,NA,NA,TRBJ2-5,TGTGCCAGCCGGTCCGCTCCCCAAGAGACCCAGTACTTC,CASRSAPQETQYF
TRBV7-8,once,TRBD2,TRBJ2-3,TGTGCCAGCAGCTCTCGGACTAGCGGGGGACCAGATACGCAGTATTTT,CASSSRTSGGPDTQYF
TRBV6-1,NA,NA,TRBJ1-1,TGTGCCAGCAGTGAACAGGTGAACACTGAAGCTTTCTTT,CASSEQVNTEAFF
TRBV18,NA,TRBD2,TRBJ2-5,TGTGCCAGCTCACCTATTCTAGCGGGAGGAGAGACCCAGTACTTC,CASSPILAGGETQYF
TRBV27,NA,NA,TRBJ1-1,TGTGCCAGCAGTTTCTCTACGGGGAACACTGAAGCTTTCTTT,CASSFSTGNTEAFF
TRBV5-1,NA,NA,TRBJ2-1,TGCGCCAGCAGCTTGAAGCCGGGAGAGCACTACAATGAGCAGTTCTTC,CASSLKPGEHYNEQFF
TRBV7-9,NA,TRBD2,TRBJ2-3,TGTGCCAGCAGTCAGCGGGGATACACAGATACGCAGTATTTT,CASSQRGYTDTQYF
TRBV5-1,few,TRBD1,TRBJ2-1,TGCGCCAGCAGCTTACCGGACAGGGCTGCAAATGAGCAGTTCTTC,CASSLPDRAANEQFF
TRBV6-1,NA,NA,TRBJ1-5,TGTGCCAGCAGTGACGGACGGTCTAGGGGGCATTTT,CASSDGRSRGHF
TRBV19,NA,TRBD1,TRBJ2-2,TGTGCCAGCTGGGACAGGGGTAAAATTTCGAACACCGGGGAGCTGTTTTTT,CASWDRGKISNTGELFF
TRBV9,NA,TRBD1,TRBJ1-4,TGTGCCAGCAGCGTAGAAGGGACAGTTAATGAAAAACTGTTTTTT,CASSVEGTVNEKLFF
TRBV6-1,NA,NA,TRBJ1-4,TGTGCCAGCAGTGCCCAGATTGCTACTAATGAAAAACTGTTTTTT,CASSAQIATNEKLFF
TRBV28,NA,TRBD1,TRBJ2-7,TGTGCCAGCAGTCCGGGGACAGGGATCTCCTACGAGCAGTACTTC,CASSPGTGISYEQYF
TRBV28,NA,TRBD2,TRBJ2-7,TGTGCCAGCATTCCGGGGACTAGCGGCATCTACGAGCAGTACTTC,CASIPGTSGIYEQYF
TRBV7-9,once,TRBD2,TRBJ2-7,TGTGCCAGCAGCTTAGTCGTAGGGACTATCTCCTACGAGCAGTACTTC,CASSLVVGTISYEQYF
TRBV28,NA,TRBD1,TRBJ1-2,TGTGCCAGCAGTTTATCTGGACAGGGTGTCTATGGCTACACCTTC,CASSLSGQGVYGYTF
TRBV28,NA,NA,TRBJ1-2,TGTGCCAGCAGTCGACAGGTACTTAACTATGGCTACACCTTC,CASSRQVLNYGYTF
TRBV28,NA,NA,TRBJ2-5,TGTGCCAGCAGTCTCCCTTGGACAGAATACCAAGAGACCCAGTACTTC,CASSLPWTEYQETQYF
TRBV6-1,NA,TRBD2,TRBJ2-2,TGTGCCAGCACGGGACTAGCGGTTACCGGGGAGCTGTTTTTT,CASTGLAVTGELFF
TRBV5-4,NA,NA,TRBJ2-1,TGTGCCAGCAGCTTGGACTACTACAATGAGCAGTTCTTC,CASSLDYYNEQFF
TRBV7-9,NA,NA,TRBJ2-5,TGTGCCAGCAGCTTAGCGCGGCGGTCCCAAGAGACCCAGTACTTC,CASSLARRSQETQYF
TRBV7-3,NA,NA,TRBJ2-1,TGTGCCAGCAGCTTAAGTACAGGGTCCGCCTCATACAATGAGCAGTTCTTC,CASSLSTGSASYNEQFF
TRBV6-5,NA,TRBD2,TRBJ2-1,TGTGCCAGCAGTTACCGGGCGGGAGGGTTGAGCAATGAGCAGTTCTTC,CASSYRAGGLSNEQFF
TRBV16,once,NA,TRBJ2-1,TGTGCCAGCAGCCCGAATTTACAGGGTAACGAGCAGTTCTTC,CASSPNLQGNEQFF
TRBV5-1,NA,TRBD2,TRBJ2-5,TGCGCCAGCAGCTTGGTGGGGGGAGGGCTCCAAGAGACCCAGTACTTC,CASSLVGGGLQETQYF
TRBV4-1,few,NA,TRBJ2-1,TGCGCCAGCAGCCAGGGACAAGTACAGTTCTTC,CASSQGQVQFF
TRBV15,NA,TRBD1,TRBJ2-7,TGTGCCACCAGCAGGATAAGACAGGGGGCGACCGAGCAGTACTTC,CATSRIRQGATEQYF
TRBV9,NA,NA,TRBJ1-4,TGTGCCAGCAGCTCGTTCGACCGAGGTGCAACTAATGAAAAACTGTTTTTT,CASSSFDRGATNEKLFF
TRBV28,NA,TRBD2,TRBJ2-3,TGTGCCAGCAGTTCCGGGACTAGCGGGAGCGGCACAGATACGCAGTATTTT,CASSSGTSGSGTDTQYF
TRBV5-1,few,TRBD1,TRBJ1-4,TGCGCCAGCAGCCCGGACAGGGGGGGAAATGAAAAACTGTTTTTT,CASSPDRGGNEKLFF
TRBV19,few,NA,TRBJ1-5,TGTGCCAGTAGTATATCGTCAGGGCAGGCCCAGCCCCAGCATTTT,CASSISSGQAQPQHF
TRBV10-2,NA,TRBD2,TRBJ2-1,TGCGCCAGCGAACTAGCGGGAGTAAATGAGCAGTTCTTC,CASELAGVNEQFF
TRBV10-2,NA,TRBD1,TRBJ1-6,TGCGCCAGCAGGACCGGGACAGCATCACCCCTCCACTTT,CASRTGTASPLHF
TRBV25-1,NA,NA,TRBJ2-6,TGTGCCAGCAGTGAATCGCGGGGCTCTGGGGCCAACGTCCTGACTTTC,CASSESRGSGANVLTF
TRBV28,few,NA,TRBJ2-7,TGTGCCAGCAGTTTGCGAATCTACGAGCAGTACTTC,CASSLRIYEQYF
TRBV5-1,NA,NA,TRBJ2-7,TGCGCCAGCAGCTTGGTTGGGGGGTCCTACGAGCAGTACTTC,CASSLVGGSYEQYF
TRBV28,NA,NA,TRBJ2-7,TGTGCCAGCAGTCTATCCCAGGGTAGCTCCTACGAGCAGTACTTC,CASSLSQGSSYEQYF
TRBV20-1,NA,NA,TRBJ2-7,TGCAGTGCTTGGCAGTACGAGCAGTACTTC,CSAWQYEQYF
TRBV4-3,NA,TRBD2,TRBJ2-7,TGCGCCAGCAGCCAAGATCTGGCGGGAGGTTTCTACGAGCAGTACTTC,CASSQDLAGGFYEQYF
TRBV29-1,NA,TRBD2,TRBJ2-7,TGCAGCGTCTTGGGTCCGGGACTACCTACCTCCTACGAGCAGTACTTC,CSVLGPGLPTSYEQYF